These 14 T cell receptor beta chains share one sample of origin, sequenced in a study of blood T cell repertoires in COVID-19. Produced via immunoSEQ multiplex PCR; TCRdb's table is partial and in-frame only. The data contain hundreds of thousands of clones, 80% to 90% of them singletons. Material: PBMCs or T cells enriched from blood (not recorded which). The receptors originated from a woman aged 45-60 years who had been exposed to COVID-19.

Regarding this clone: Other DNA sequences in the sample encode the same CDR3. The CDR3 DNA sequence: TGTGCCAGCAGTTTGGCGGGCGGAACTGAAGCTTTCTTT. Protein product: CASSLAGGTEAFF. The gene calls are TRBV12-3 or TRBV12-4 and TRBJ1-1; D unclear. The CDR3 sequence is 13 residues long. Deletions cut 3 bases from V and 5 bases from J, with 10 bases between.

This sequence joins TRBV19 and TRBJ2-5; possibly TRBD2 for D (5 bases). V lost 5 bases and J 5 bases, leaving 12 bases between the germline ends. The CDR3 length is 13 residues. Germline loops: CDR1 LNHDA, CDR2 SQIVND (reference sequence). CDR3 coding DNA: TGTGCCAGTAGTTCCCTCATAGCGGAGACCCAGTACTTC. Its translation: CASSSLIAETQYF.

This clone appeared once. The chain employs TRBV7-3 and TRBJ2-1, with 10 nucleotides matching TRBD1. Germline-derived CDR1 and CDR2 are SGHTA and FQGTGA. This CDR3 contains 15 residues. The ends lost 6 bases at V and 6 bases at J; junction bases unmatched: 8. CDR3 residues: CASSRTGGLSNEQFF. The CDR3 region has the DNA TGTGCCAGCAGTCGGACAGGGGGTTTATCCAATGAGCAGTTCTTC.

The chain links TRBV9 to TRBJ2-7, with 9 nucleotides matching TRBD1. Germline V gene data show CDR1 as SGDLS and CDR2 as YYNGEE. Trimming cost V 4 bases and J 0 bases; bases outside gene matches: 5. CDR3 length equals 15 residues. For the CDR3, the DNA is TGTGCCAGCAGCCCCGGGACAGGGCCCTCCTACGAGCAGTACTTC. It encodes CASSPGTGPSYEQYF.

The chain combines TRBV5-1 with TRBJ1-4; no reliable D call. This CDR3 is 13 amino acids long. V was cut by 2 bases and J by 8 bases, with 10 bases left in between. Germline assignment: CDR1 SGHRS and CDR2 YFSETQ. Here the CDR3 reads CASSFSAGEKLFF. CDR3 DNA: TGCGCCAGCAGCTTCTCGGCGGGGGAAAAACTGTTTTTT.

The V and J genes are TRBV6-1 and TRBJ2-7; TRBD1 is a possible D gene (6 bases). Germline loops: CDR1 MNHNS, CDR2 SASEGT. Deletions cut 3 bases from V and 3 bases from J, with 12 bases between. The CDR3 consists of 14 residues. CDR3 bases: TGTGCCAGCAGTGAGAATCCAGGGGTCTACGAGCAGTACTTC. Its protein is CASSENPGVYEQYF.

The chain is built from TRBV5-1 and TRBJ1-2; the D gene is possibly TRBD1 (6 bases). V lost 7 bases and J lost 0, with 16 bases in between. The CDR3 has 15 residues. Germline values: CDR1 SGHRS, CDR2 YFSETQ. The CDR3 sequence is CASGQMPSSNYGYTF. The CDR3 nucleotides read TGCGCCAGCGGACAGATGCCCTCCTCTAACTATGGCTACACCTTC.

This chain joins TRBV12-3 or TRBV12-4 and TRBJ1-1; TRBD1 matches 7 bases. This CDR3 has 12 residues. J was trimmed by 7 bases and V by 6 bases; bases with no gene match: 5. The CDR3 sequence: CASSRDRVEAFF. CDR3 in DNA: TGTGCCAGCAGCCGAGACAGGGTTGAAGCTTTCTTT.

The chain recombines TRBV19 with TRBJ2-1, with D maybe TRBD1 (6 bases). The CDR3 contains 14 residues. The ends were cut back, 5 bases at V and 7 bases at J, with 15 bases in the middle. From germline, CDR1 is LNHDA and CDR2 SQIVND (reference sequence). CDR3 in amino acids: CASSLPSRGNEQFF. CDR3 DNA sequence: TGTGCCAGTAGTCTCCCGAGCAGGGGAAATGAGCAGTTCTTC. Complete variable domain (other parts from reference TRBV19 and TRBJ2-1): DGGITQSPKYLFRKEGQNVTLSCEQNLNHDAMYWYRQDPGQGLRLIYYSQIVNDFQKGDIAEGYSVSREKKESFPLTVTSAQKNPTAFYLCASSLPSRGNEQFFGPGTRLTVL.

The chain joins TRBV12-5 to TRBJ1-2; 8 bases line up with TRBD1. This CDR3 comprises 12 residues. Per germline, CDR1 LGHNT and CDR2 FRNRAP. Trimming took 11 bases from V and 0 from J; bases not matched to a gene: 2. This CDR3 reads CASDRANYGYTF. The DNA for the CDR3 is TGTGCTTCGGACAGGGCTAACTATGGCTACACCTTC.

The sample holds one count of this clone. This chain links TRBV7-2 with TRBJ1-2, with 10 bases aligning to TRBD1. J was trimmed by 1 base and V by 3 bases; bases with no gene match: 5. There are 16 residues in the CDR3. The V gene's germline CDR1 is SGHTA and CDR2 FQGNSA. In nucleotides, the CDR3 is TGTGCCAGCAGCTTCCGGACAGGGGGTGTTAACTATGGCTACACCTTC. Its translation: CASSFRTGGVNYGYTF.

V is TRBV5-1 and J is TRBJ1-4; no firm D call. Germline V gene data show CDR1 as SGHRS and CDR2 as YFSETQ. V was clipped by 1 base and J by 0 bases, with 13 bases between them. The CDR3 runs to 17 residues. The CDR3 nucleotides read TGCGCCAGCAGCTTGACCGTCGCAGTTGCAACTAATGAAAAACTGTTTTTT. It codes for CASSLTVAVATNEKLFF.

This clone was seen just once. The genes are TRBV12-3 or TRBV12-4 and TRBJ1-1, with TRBD1 matching over 8 bases. After removal of 6 bases from V and 4 bases from J, the junction contained 4 bases not matched to a gene. This CDR3 has 13 amino acids. The CDR3 DNA is TGTGCCAGCAGAGCTACAGGGGGCACTGAAGCTTTCTTT. Amino acid sequence: CASRATGGTEAFF.

This chain connects TRBV5-6 to TRBJ2-1; TRBD2 matches 13 bases. V lost 4 bases to trimming and J lost 6 bases; unmatched junction nucleotides: 4. The CDR3 has 15 amino acids. Germline V gives CDR1 SGHDT, CDR2 YYEEEE. The CDR3 loop is CASSGGLAGFNEQFF. DNA of the CDR3: TGTGCCAGCAGCGGGGGACTAGCGGGGTTCAATGAGCAGTTCTTC.